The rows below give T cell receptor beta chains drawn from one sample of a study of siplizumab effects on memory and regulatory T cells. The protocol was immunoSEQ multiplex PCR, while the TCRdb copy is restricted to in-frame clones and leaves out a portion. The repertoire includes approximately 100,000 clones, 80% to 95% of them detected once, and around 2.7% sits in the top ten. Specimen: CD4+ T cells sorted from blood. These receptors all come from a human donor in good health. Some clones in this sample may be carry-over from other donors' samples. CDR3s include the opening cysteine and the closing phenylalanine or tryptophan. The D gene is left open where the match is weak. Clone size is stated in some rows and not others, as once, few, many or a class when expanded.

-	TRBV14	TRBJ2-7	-	CASSPYSQATYEQYF	TGTGCCAGCAGCCCATACTCACAGGCGACCTACGAGCAGTACTTC
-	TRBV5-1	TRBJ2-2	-	CASRNTGTSTGELFF	TGCGCCAGCCGCAACACCGGGACTTCAACCGGGGAGCTGTTTTTT
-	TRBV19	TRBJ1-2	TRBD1	CASSIGWVGTGNYGYTF	TGTGCCAGTAGTATAGGATGGGTGGGGACAGGGAACTATGGCTACACCTTC
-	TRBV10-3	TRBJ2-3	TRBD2	CAVTGLAGNTQYF	TGTGCCGTGACAGGACTAGCGGGGAATACGCAGTATTTT
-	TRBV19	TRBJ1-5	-	CASSIQGYSNQPQHF	TGTGCCAGTAGTATTCAAGGTTATAGCAATCAGCCCCAGCATTTT
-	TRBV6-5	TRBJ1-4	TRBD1	CASSGRDRESEKLFF	TGTGCCAGCAGCGGCCGGGACAGGGAGTCCGAAAAACTGTTTTTT
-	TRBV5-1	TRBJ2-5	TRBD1	CASSSGTGAETQYF	TGCGCCAGCAGCTCCGGGACAGGGGCAGAGACCCAGTACTTC
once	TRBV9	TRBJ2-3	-	CASSQGTYDLDTQYF	TGTGCCAGCAGCCAAGGGACTTACGACCTGGATACGCAGTATTTT
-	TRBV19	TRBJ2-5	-	CAARQAGQETQYF	TGTGCCGCAAGACAGGCGGGACAAGAGACCCAGTACTTC
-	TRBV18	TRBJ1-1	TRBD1	CASSPTTGANTEAFF	TGTGCCAGCTCACCCACTACAGGGGCTAACACTGAAGCTTTCTTT
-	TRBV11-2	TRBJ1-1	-	CASSITRNTEAFF	TGTGCCAGCAGCATCACACGGAACACTGAAGCTTTCTTT
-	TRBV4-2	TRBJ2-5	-	CASSQAGGGTRETQYF	TGTGCCAGCAGCCAGGCCGGGGGCGGTACGAGAGAGACCCAGTACTTC
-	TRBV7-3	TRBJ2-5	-	CASSLNPSRGTQYF	TGTGCCAGCAGCTTAAATCCTAGCCGAGGGACCCAGTACTTC
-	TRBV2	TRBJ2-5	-	CASSEWGETQYF	TGTGCCAGCAGTGAATGGGGGGAGACCCAGTACTTC
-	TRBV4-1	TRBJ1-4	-	CASSQVPQEFEKLFF	TGCGCCAGCAGCCAAGTACCGCAGGAGTTTGAAAAACTGTTTTTT
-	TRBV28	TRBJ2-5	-	CASSGTSRKETQYF	TGTGCCAGCAGTGGGACGAGCCGAAAAGAGACCCAGTACTTC
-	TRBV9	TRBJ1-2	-	CASSPGPRDYTF	TGTGCCAGCAGCCCGGGCCCGAGAGACTACACCTTC
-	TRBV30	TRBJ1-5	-	CAWNGGADQPQHF	TGTGCCTGGAATGGAGGGGCTGACCAGCCCCAGCATTTT
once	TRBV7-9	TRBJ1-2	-	CASSLSRTYGYTF	TGTGCCAGCAGCCTATCCAGGACCTATGGCTACACCTTC
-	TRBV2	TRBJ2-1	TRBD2	CASSWTSGLFF	TGTGCCAGCAGTTGGACTAGCGGGCTGTTCTTC
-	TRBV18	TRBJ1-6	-	CASSPGGDSNSPLHF	TGTGCCAGCTCACCGGGGGGCGATTCGAATTCACCCCTCCACTTT
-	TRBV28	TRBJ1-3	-	CASDPNSGNTIYF	TGTGCCAGCGATCCGAACTCTGGAAACACCATATATTTT
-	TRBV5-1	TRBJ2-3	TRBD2	CASSPSGRGPDTQYF	TGCGCCAGCAGCCCGAGCGGGAGGGGTCCAGATACGCAGTATTTT
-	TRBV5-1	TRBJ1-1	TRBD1	CASSSAPDRAGDTEAFF	TGCGCCAGCAGCTCGGCCCCCGACAGGGCGGGGGACACTGAAGCTTTCTTT
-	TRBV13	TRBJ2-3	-	CASSPKDTQYF	TGTGCCAGCAGCCCTAAAGATACGCAGTATTTT
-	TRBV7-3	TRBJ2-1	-	CASSLTRGPYNEQFF	TGTGCCAGCAGCTTAACAAGGGGACCCTACAATGAGCAGTTCTTC
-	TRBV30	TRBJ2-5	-	CAYGQQGTGTQYF	TGTGCCTATGGACAACAGGGTACTGGGACCCAGTACTTC
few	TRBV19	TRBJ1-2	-	CASSQTVNPASGYTF	TGTGCCAGTAGTCAGACAGTGAATCCTGCCTCGGGCTACACCTTC
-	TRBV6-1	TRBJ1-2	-	CASLGGGYGYTF	TGTGCCAGCCTGGGGGGTGGCTATGGCTACACCTTC
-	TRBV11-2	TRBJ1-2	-	CASSLAPRGAYGYTF	TGTGCCAGCAGCTTAGCCCCGAGGGGGGCGTATGGCTACACCTTC
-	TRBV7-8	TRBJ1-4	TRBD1	CASSQRGTGPEKLFF	TGTGCCAGCAGCCAAAGGGGGACAGGGCCTGAAAAACTGTTTTTT
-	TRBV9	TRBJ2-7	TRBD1	CASSVGDRAYEQYF	TGTGCCAGCAGCGTGGGGGACAGAGCCTACGAGCAGTACTTC
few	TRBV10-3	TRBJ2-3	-	CAISESTGSTDTQYF	TGTGCCATCAGTGAGTCCACAGGGAGCACAGATACGCAGTATTTT
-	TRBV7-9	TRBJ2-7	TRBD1	CASSPWDRVYYEQYF	TGTGCCAGCAGCCCCTGGGACAGGGTGTACTACGAGCAGTACTTC
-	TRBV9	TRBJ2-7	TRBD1	CASSTTGAQPYEQYF	TGTGCCAGCAGCACTACAGGGGCTCAGCCCTACGAGCAGTACTTC
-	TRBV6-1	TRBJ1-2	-	CATTQGYGYTF	TGTGCCACTACCCAGGGCTATGGCTACACCTTC
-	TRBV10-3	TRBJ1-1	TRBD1	CAISGTGGADTEAFF	TGTGCCATCAGTGGGACAGGGGGCGCAGACACTGAAGCTTTCTTT
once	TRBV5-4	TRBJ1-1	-	CASSRLGGSSNTEAFF	TGTGCCAGCAGCCGACTCGGGGGAAGTTCGAACACTGAAGCTTTCTTT
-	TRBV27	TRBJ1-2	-	CASSLSPGHGYTF	TGTGCCAGCAGTTTATCACCGGGGCATGGCTACACCTTC
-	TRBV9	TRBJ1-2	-	CASSLDRVGRSGYTF	TGTGCCAGCAGCTTAGATAGAGTAGGGAGGTCAGGCTACACCTTC
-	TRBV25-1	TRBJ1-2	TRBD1	CASSNAGTAAYGYTF	TGTGCCAGCAGTAACGCCGGGACAGCCGCATATGGCTACACCTTC
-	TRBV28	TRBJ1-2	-	CASSQGTNYGYTF	TGTGCCAGCAGTCAGGGAACTAACTATGGCTACACCTTC
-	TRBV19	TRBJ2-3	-	CASTKGRLRGTDTQYF	TGTGCCAGTACCAAAGGACGTCTACGGGGCACAGATACGCAGTATTTT
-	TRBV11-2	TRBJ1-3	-	CASSFTSAVTIGNTIYF	TGTGCCAGCAGCTTTACATCGGCAGTAACTATAGGAAACACCATATATTTT
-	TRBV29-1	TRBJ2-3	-	CSAGGSTDTQYF	TGCAGCGCTGGGGGGAGCACAGATACGCAGTATTTT
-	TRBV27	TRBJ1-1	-	CASSDQGNTEAFF	TGTGCCAGCAGCGATCAGGGGAACACTGAAGCTTTCTTT
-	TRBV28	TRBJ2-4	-	CSTIGVNIQYF	TGTAGTACAATAGGGGTGAACATTCAGTACTTC
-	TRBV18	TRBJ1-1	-	CASSPTLNPGGTEAFF	TGTGCCAGCTCACCCACGCTTAACCCGGGGGGCACTGAAGCTTTCTTT
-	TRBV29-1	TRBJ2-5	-	CSVEETQYF	TGCAGCGTTGAGGAGACCCAGTACTTC
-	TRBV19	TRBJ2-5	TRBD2	CASSTAGTSGRFQETQYF	TGTGCCAGTAGTACCGCCGGGACTAGCGGGAGGTTCCAAGAGACCCAGTACTTC
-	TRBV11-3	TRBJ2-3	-	CASSTRLTDTQYF	TGTGCCAGCAGCACCCGGCTCACAGATACGCAGTATTTT
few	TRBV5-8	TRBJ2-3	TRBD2	CASSYRLAVRDTQYF	TGTGCCAGCAGCTACCGACTAGCGGTAAGGGATACGCAGTATTTT
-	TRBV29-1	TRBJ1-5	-	CSVLLGVGQPQHF	TGCAGCGTGCTTTTAGGGGTTGGTCAGCCCCAGCATTTT
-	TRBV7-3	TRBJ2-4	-	CASSMRTSDIQYF	TGTGCCAGCAGCATGAGGACTTCTGACATTCAGTACTTC
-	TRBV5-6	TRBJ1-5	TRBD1	CASSAGTGDLPQHF	TGTGCCAGCAGTGCCGGGACAGGGGATTTGCCCCAGCATTTT
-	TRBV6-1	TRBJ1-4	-	CASSESRGGEKLFF	TGTGCCAGCAGTGAATCTCGGGGCGGTGAAAAACTGTTTTTT
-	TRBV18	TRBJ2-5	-	CASSPPMSSETQYF	TGTGCCAGCTCACCCCCCATGAGCAGCGAGACCCAGTACTTC
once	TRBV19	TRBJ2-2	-	CASSVSRNTGELFF	TGTGCCAGTAGTGTCAGCCGGAACACCGGGGAGCTGTTTTTT
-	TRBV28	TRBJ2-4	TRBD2	CASSLLEGVSGMGKNIQYF	TGTGCCAGCAGTTTATTAGAAGGGGTTAGCGGGATGGGCAAAAACATTCAGTACTTC